This TCR beta chain was recovered during a study of CD8 T cells in Susac syndrome. This clonotype occurred once. Antigen unknown. Study-wide points: The study recognized that the number of individuals in its TCR sequencing and HLA analysis was relatively small.

The authors reverse transcribed roughly 0.5 to 1 ug RNA with random hexamers. TCR beta CDR3 was amplified by immunoSEQ covering 54 Vbeta and 13 Jbeta. From the immunoSEQ multiplex PCR reads, TCRdb called clonotypes with MiXCR, one entry per CDR3 protein. The table has 150,000 or so distinct CDR3 sequences, approximately 94% seen once. This sequence originates from a human donor with multiple sclerosis. Sequencing was carried out using CD4+ T cells from PBMCs.

In nucleotides, the CDR3 is TGTGCCAGCAGTTATGAGAGTGGAAACACCATATATTTT. Protein: CASSYESGNTIYF. V and J are TRBV6-5 and TRBJ1-3; no clear D. The CDR3 length is 13 residues. V was clipped by 3 bases and J by 3 bases, with 6 bases between them. Germline CDR1 and CDR2: MNHEY and SVGAGI.